Presented here are 16 T cell receptor beta chains from one specimen sequenced in a study of blood T cell repertoires in COVID-19. Clones were sequenced by immunoSEQ multiplex PCR, and TCRdb holds only the in-frame ones, with some missing. The sample records 250,000 or so clones, 80% to 85% being singletons. The sequencing sample was made of PBMCs or T cells enriched from blood (not recorded which). Every receptor here comes from a man aged 45-65 years who had recovered from COVID-19.

This clone has just a few counts. The J gene is TRBJ2-7, the V gene TRBV2; 7 bases are a match to TRBD1. Germline V gives CDR1 SNHLY, CDR2 FYNNEI. The junction had 4 bases not matched to a gene; V was cut back by 8 bases and J by 3 bases. This CDR3 region has 12 residues. CDR3 nucleotides: TGTGCCAGCCGGGACAGCTACTACGAGCAGTACTTC. It codes for CASRDSYYEQYF. The full variable domain, completed using reference TRBV2 and TRBJ2-7, is EPEVTQTPSHQVTQMGQEVILRCVPISNHLYFYWYRQILGQKVEFLVSFYNNEISEKSEIFDDQFSVERPDGSNFTLKIRSTKLEDSAMYFCASRDSYYEQYFGPGTRLTVT.

This chain connects TRBV7-2 to TRBJ1-2; no clear D gene. The CDR3 loop spans 14 amino acids. The V end lost 0 bases, the J end lost 4 bases, and 9 bases lay between the germline ends. CDR1 and CDR2 from the germline V gene are SGHTA and FQGNSA. The CDR3 DNA follows: TGTGCCAGCAGCTTAGCCAGAGACTTCTATGGCTACACCTTC. Amino acid sequence: CASSLARDFYGYTF.

The rearrangement joins TRBV6-4 to TRBJ2-2, with 10 bases fitting TRBD2. This CDR3 is 16 amino acids long. Trimming took 2 bases from V and 1 from J; bases not matched to a gene: 1. Germline assignment: CDR1 MRHNA and CDR2 SNTAGT. The CDR3 DNA reads TGTGCCAGCAGTGACCGGACTAGCGGGAACACCGGGGAGCTGTTTTTT. Its protein product is CASSDRTSGNTGELFF.

The chain recombines TRBV2 with TRBJ1-5, with TRBD1 matching 8 bases. CDR3 length equals 15 residues. Germline-derived CDR1 and CDR2 are SNHLY and FYNNEI. The V and J ends lost 5 bases and 2 bases, in that order; junction bases with no gene match: 5. This CDR3 is CASSKDRAGNQPQHF. The CDR3 coding sequence is TGTGCCAGCAGTAAGGACAGGGCGGGCAATCAGCCCCAGCATTTT.

V gene TRBV5-5 combines with J gene TRBJ1-5; D ambiguous. CDR3 length equals 14 residues. The V end was cut by 0 bases, the J end by 2 bases, with 6 bases between. CDR1 and CDR2 from the germline V gene are SGHKS and YYEKEE (reference sequence). The CDR3: CASSLVSRNQPQHF. DNA of the CDR3: TGTGCCAGCAGCTTGGTGAGTCGCAATCAGCCCCAGCATTTT.

This sequence joins TRBV27 and TRBJ2-2; the match to TRBD2 covers 7 bases. The CDR3 extends over 15 amino acids. The ends lost 0 bases at V and 8 bases at J; junction bases unmatched: 6. Germline values: CDR1 MNHEY, CDR2 SMNVEV (reference sequence). CDR3 in amino acids: CASSLSRRGEGELFF. CDR3 nucleotides: TGTGCCAGCAGTTTATCCCGCCGGGGGGAGGGGGAGCTGTTTTTT.

The gene calls are TRBV30 and TRBJ1-6; D is uncertain. The CDR3 has 12 residues. Looked up from germline, CDR1 is GTSNPN and CDR2 is SVGIG (reference sequence). V was trimmed by 0 bases and J by 10 bases, leaving 7 bases between them. The CDR3 DNA reads as TGTGCCTGGAGTGTTCTTCCCTCACCCCTCCACTTT. Translated, it gives CAWSVLPSPLHF. The variable domain in full, completed from reference TRBV30 and TRBJ1-6, reads SQTIHQWPATLVQPVGSPLSLECTVEGTSNPNLYWYRQAAGRGLQLLFYSVGIGQISSEVPQNLSASRPQDRQFILSSKKLLLSDSGFYLCAWSVLPSPLHFGNGTRLTVT.

The rearrangement uses TRBV5-1 and TRBJ2-1; tentatively, D is TRBD2 (5 bases). The CDR3 contains 15 residues. The V end was cut by 3 bases, the J end by 6 bases, with 16 bases between. Germline V gene data show CDR1 as SGHRS and CDR2 as YFSETQ. The CDR3 spells CASSSLALGVNEQFF. CDR3 bases: TGCGCCAGCAGCTCCCTAGCTCTAGGTGTCAATGAGCAGTTCTTC.

V and J are TRBV9 and TRBJ1-3, with 8 positions matching TRBD1. CDR1 and CDR2 (germline): SGDLS, YYNGEE. The junction had 7 bases not matched to a gene; V was cut back by 4 bases and J by 1 base. CDR3 length: 16 amino acids. Here the CDR3 reads CASSRDRLDSGNTIYF. The DNA of the CDR3 is TGTGCCAGCAGCCGGGACAGGTTGGATTCTGGAAACACCATATATTTT.

The count of this clone is one. V and J are TRBV6-2 or TRBV6-3 and TRBJ2-2; TRBD2 agrees at 8 bases. The germline CDR1 and CDR2 sequences are MNHEY and SVGEGT. This CDR3 has 17 amino acids. Losses at the gene ends were 4 bases for V and 7 bases for J; bases not matched to a gene: 14. CDR3 sequence reads: CASSSYLPGLGVGELFF. DNA for the CDR3: TGTGCCAGCAGTTCGTACCTCCCGGGACTAGGGGTCGGGGAGCTGTTTTTT.

This chain links TRBV15 with TRBJ2-3; possible D gene TRBD1, 5 bases. The length of the CDR3 is 13 residues. Trimming took 3 bases from V and 3 from J, leaving 7 bases between them. Per the germline V gene, CDR1 is LNHNV and CDR2 is YYDKDF (reference sequence). The CDR3 DNA is TGTGCCACCAGCAGCAGGGAAACAGATACGCAGTATTTT. This codes for CATSSRETDTQYF.

V is TRBV7-9 and J is TRBJ2-2; perhaps TRBD2 as D (6 bases). Germline-derived CDR1 and CDR2 are SEHNR and FQNEAQ (reference sequence). V was clipped by 2 bases and J by 6 bases, with 10 bases between them. The length of the CDR3 is 14 residues. CDR3 DNA: TGTGCCAGCAGCTTATTTGCGGGGCCCGGGGAGCTGTTTTTT. The encoded protein is CASSLFAGPGELFF.

V is TRBV19 and J is TRBJ1-5; D is ambiguous. V lost 5 bases to trimming and J lost 7 bases, with 9 bases between them. The germline V gene encodes CDR1 LNHDA and CDR2 SQIVND (reference sequence). This CDR3 contains 12 residues. The CDR3 sequence: CASSAGGQPQHF. The CDR3 DNA sequence: TGTGCCAGTAGTGCTGGAGGGCAGCCCCAGCATTTT.

The chain employs TRBV6-5 and TRBJ1-3, with D hard to call. The germline V gene encodes CDR1 MNHEY and CDR2 SVGAGI. V lost 7 bases to trimming and J lost 0 bases, with 7 bases between them. This CDR3 has 13 residues. In DNA form, the CDR3 reads TGTGCCAGCAAACACGTCTCTGGAAACACCATATATTTT. The encoded protein is CASKHVSGNTIYF.

This sequence joins TRBV13 and TRBJ2-1; 8 bases are shared with TRBD2. The CDR3 consists of 14 residues. The V segment lost 3 bases and the J segment 9 bases; nucleotides outside the gene matches: 7. Germline-derived CDR1 and CDR2 are PRHDT and FYEKMQ (reference sequence). The CDR3 DNA reads TGTGCCAGCAGCTTGGGCATAGCGGGACCTGAGCAGTTCTTC. This encodes CASSLGIAGPEQFF.

This chain uses TRBV5-1 with TRBJ1-1; possibly TRBD1 for D (5 bases). The CDR3 totals 13 residues. CDR1 SGHRS and CDR2 YFSETQ come from the germline V gene. Trimming stripped 0 bases from V and 4 bases from J, with 7 bases between. The CDR3, as DNA: TGCGCCAGCAGCTTGGAAGGGGCCACTGAAGCTTTCTTT. Protein product: CASSLEGATEAFF. Filled out from reference TRBV5-1 and TRBJ1-1, the complete variable domain reads KAGVTQTPRYLIKTRGQQVTLSCSPISGHRSVSWYQQTPGQGLQFLFEYFSETQRNKGNFPGRFSGRQFSNSRSEMNVSTLELGDSALYLCASSLEGATEAFFGQGTRLTVV.